One and the same sample provided the 15 T cell receptor beta chains below, sequenced in a study of T cells in Graves' hyperthyroidism and ophthalmopathy. Amplification yielded TCR beta CDR3 regions, with RNA transcripts as the source. RT-PCR in the first round (using the HTBI primer set) targeted the TCR CDR3. TCRdb itself ran the multiplex PCR reads through MiXCR, one entry per CDR3 protein. The data show roughly 290,000 distinct CDR3 sequences, roughly 15% seen once. Source material: blood. The receptors were gathered from a woman aged 40 to 49 with Graves' hyperthyroidism.

This clonotype appeared a few times. The chain combines TRBV6-1 with TRBJ1-2; D gene unclear. From germline, CDR1 is MNHNS and CDR2 SASEGT. The CDR3 consists of 13 residues. V dropped 5 bases and J dropped 8 bases, with 15 bases sitting between them. Here the CDR3 reads CASSSPGLGGYTF. CDR3 DNA: TGTGCCAGCAGTTCCCCGGGCCTGGGGGGCTACACCTTC.

This clonotype showed up many times. The chain links TRBV28 to TRBJ2-5, with 13 bases that match TRBD2. Germline V gives CDR1 MDHEN, CDR2 SYDVKM. The CDR3 has 17 amino acids. V lost 6 bases and J lost 1; bases outside the gene matches: 8. CDR3 sequence (DNA): TGTGCCAGCAGCCGGACTAGCGGGAGTTCGGGCCAAGAGACCCAGTACTTC. It specifies CASSRTSGSSGQETQYF.

In its sample, this clonotype was seen a few times. V is TRBV29-1 and J is TRBJ2-7; 7 bases fit TRBD1. Germline V lookup: CDR1 SQVTM, CDR2 ANQGSEA. The length of the CDR3 is 13 residues. Trimming at V came to 5 bases and at J to 1 base, leaving 5 bases not matched to a gene. The DNA of the CDR3 is TGCAGCGTTACGAGGACAGGATCCTACGAGCAGTACTTC. This translates into CSVTRTGSYEQYF.

This clonotype was observed at least ten times. The genes are TRBV6-1 and TRBJ1-5; D gene ambiguous. This CDR3 comprises 14 residues. V lost 4 bases and J lost 4, with 11 bases in between. CDR1 is MNHNS, CDR2 SASEGT, per germline. Here the CDR3 reads CASSGVSENQPQHF. The CDR3 coding sequence is TGTGCCAGCAGTGGGGTATCGGAGAATCAGCCCCAGCATTTT.

The chain employs TRBV28 and TRBJ1-2, with D perhaps TRBD1 (6 bases). V lost 8 bases, J lost 8 bases, and 15 bases lay in between. Germline V gene sequence: CDR1 MDHEN, CDR2 SYDVKM. This CDR3 spans 12 amino acids. CDR3 loop: CASAGTRQGYTF. The CDR3 DNA is TGTGCCAGCGCCGGGACACGGCAGGGCTACACCTTC.

At least ten counts were recorded for this clonotype. The chain recombines TRBV3-1 with TRBJ1-1, with TRBD1 matching 8 bases. The CDR3 has 14 residues. CDR1 LGHDT and CDR2 YNNKEL come from the germline V gene (reference sequence). With V trimmed by 3 bases and J by 4 bases, 4 bases remained unmatched. DNA for the CDR3: TGTGCCAGCAGCCACCTAGACAGGGGCACTGAAGCTTTCTTT. It yields the protein CASSHLDRGTEAFF.

This clonotype was seen many times. CDR3 sequence: CASSRGLQETQYF. In DNA form, the CDR3 reads TGTGCCAGCAGCAGGGGGCTTCAAGAGACCCAGTACTTC. The chain joins TRBV2 to TRBJ2-5, with 8 bases identical to TRBD1. The CDR3 contains 13 residues. CDR1 is SNHLY, CDR2 FYNNEI, per germline. V lost 6 bases, J lost 2 bases, and 2 bases stayed unmatched.

In this sample, this clonotype turned up many times. The V and J genes are TRBV27 and TRBJ2-7; no firm D call. The V and J ends lost 4 bases and 2 bases respectively, with 12 bases between them. The CDR3 sequence is 14 residues long. Germline V gene data show CDR1 as MNHEY and CDR2 as SMNVEV (reference sequence). In DNA, the CDR3 is TGTGCCAGCAGTTCGGGTCTACTTACCTACGAGCAGTACTTC. Protein product: CASSSGLLTYEQYF.

Ten or more counts support this clonotype. This chain joins TRBV20-1 and TRBJ2-5; D is ambiguous. The CDR3 has 12 residues. Trimming pared 4 bases from V and 2 bases from J, leaving 8 bases between. The germline CDR1 and CDR2 sequences are DFQATT and SNEGSKA (reference sequence). DNA of the CDR3: TGCAGTGCTACCGAGCGTCAAGAGACCCAGTACTTC. Encoded protein: CSATERQETQYF.

This clonotype was seen repeatedly, ten times or more. The chain links TRBV28 to TRBJ1-5; no reliable D call. CDR1 and CDR2 (germline): MDHEN, SYDVKM. Trimming cost V 1 base and J 0 bases, with 16 bases left between them. The CDR3 sequence is 18 residues long. As DNA, the CDR3 is TGTGCCAGCAGTTTATATGGGTCCGACGGGTATAGCAATCAGCCCCAGCATTTT. This translates into CASSLYGSDGYSNQPQHF.

This clonotype was seen repeatedly, ten times or more. This chain uses TRBV19 with TRBJ2-5; the match to TRBD2 covers 7 bases. CDR3 length equals 13 residues. Germline V gene data show CDR1 as LNHDA and CDR2 as SQIVND (reference sequence). With 4 bases clipped from V and 3 bases from J, the junction kept 2 bases outside the gene matches. CDR3 residues: CASSKGLKETQYF. In DNA form, the CDR3 reads TGTGCCAGTAGTAAGGGACTAAAAGAGACCCAGTACTTC.

This clonotype was seen ten or more times. The V call is TRBV14, the J call TRBJ2-3; no firm D call. V was shortened by 1 base and J by 2 bases, with 7 bases between the two germline ends. In germline, CDR1 is SGHDN, CDR2 FVKESK. The CDR3 contains 14 residues. The DNA of the CDR3 is TGTGCCAGCAGCCAAGCGTACAACACAGATACGCAGTATTTT. Encoded protein: CASSQAYNTDTQYF.

This clonotype has more than one count but fewer than ten. The chain joins TRBV10-3 to TRBJ1-1, with a tentative D call TRBD1 (5 bases). This CDR3 has 13 amino acids. Between the trimmed V and J ends, which lost 6 bases and 0 bases, there was a span of 8 bases. Germline CDR1 ENHRY, CDR2 SYGVKD. CDR3 sequence (DNA): TGTGCCATCAGACAACAGGTGAACACTGAAGCTTTCTTT. Translation: CAIRQQVNTEAFF.

This clonotype was seen ten or more times. The gene calls are TRBV19 and TRBJ1-5; possible D gene TRBD1, 5 bases. The germline V gene encodes CDR1 LNHDA and CDR2 SQIVND (reference sequence). Trimming pared 4 bases from V and 5 bases from J, leaving 18 bases between. The CDR3 is made up of 16 amino acids. This CDR3 reads CASSTRDRTRYQPQHF. CDR3 bases: TGTGCCAGTAGTACCAGGGACCGGACTCGTTATCAGCCCCAGCATTTT.

In its sample, this clonotype was seen a few times. This could be a read error, since a much larger clone is one nucleotide away. V usage is TRBV2 and J usage is TRBJ1-2, with D possibly being TRBD1 (5 bases). Germline CDR1 and CDR2: SNHLY and FYNNEI. With 10 bases removed from V and 2 bases from J, the gap between germline ends came to 14 bases. CDR3 length: 13 amino acids. CDR3 sequence (DNA): TGTGCCATCCGGGACCCCGAAAACTATGGCTACACCTTC. Translating gives CAIRDPENYGYTF.